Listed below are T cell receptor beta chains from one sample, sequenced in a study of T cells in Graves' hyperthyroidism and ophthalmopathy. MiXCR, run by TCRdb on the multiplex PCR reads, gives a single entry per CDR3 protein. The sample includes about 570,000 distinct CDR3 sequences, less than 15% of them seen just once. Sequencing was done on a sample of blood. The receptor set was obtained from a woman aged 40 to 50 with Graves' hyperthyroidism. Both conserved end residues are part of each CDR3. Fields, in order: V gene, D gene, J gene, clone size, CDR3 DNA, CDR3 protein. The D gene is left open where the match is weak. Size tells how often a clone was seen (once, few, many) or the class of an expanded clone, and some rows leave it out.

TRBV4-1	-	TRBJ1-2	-	TGCGCCAGCAGCCAAGAGGGCAGGGAAACGCATGGCTACACCTTC	CASSQEGRETHGYTF
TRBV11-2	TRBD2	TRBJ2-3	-	TGTGCCGGCAGCCCTTGGGAGGGACCTCGCACAGATACGCAGTATTTT	CAGSPWEGPRTDTQYF
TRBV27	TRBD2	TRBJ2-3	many	TGTGCCAGCAGTCCCCCCGGGGGCGGGAGGGGAACATCGGATACGCAGTATTTT	CASSPPGGGRGTSDTQYF
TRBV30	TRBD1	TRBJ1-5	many	TGTGCCTGGGGAGGACAGGGAAATCAGCCCCAGCATTTT	CAWGGQGNQPQHF
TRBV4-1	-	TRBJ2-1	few	TGCGCCAGCAGCCACCATAGCAATCCCCATGAGCAGTTCTTC	CASSHHSNPHEQFF
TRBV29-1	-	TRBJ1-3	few	TGCAGCGTTGATAGGGGCCTCTCTGGAAACACCATATATTTT	CSVDRGLSGNTIYF
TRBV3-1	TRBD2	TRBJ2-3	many	TGTGCCAGCAGCCAAGGGCTAGCGGGAGCGGTAGATACGCAGTATTTT	CASSQGLAGAVDTQYF
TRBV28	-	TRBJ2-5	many	TGTGCCAGCAGTCCACCCCGGCGGCCAGAGACCCAGTACTTC	CASSPPRRPETQYF
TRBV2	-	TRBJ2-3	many	TGTGCCAGCGGGTGGGTAGCGGACAGCACAGATACGCAGTATTTT	CASGWVADSTDTQYF
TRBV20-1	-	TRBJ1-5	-	TGCAGTGCTACAGGGAATAGCAATCAGCCCCAGCATTTT	CSATGNSNQPQHF
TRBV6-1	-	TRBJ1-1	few	TGTGCCAGCAGTGAAGGGGATTTGACAGGTCTGAACACTGAAGCTTTCTTT	CASSEGDLTGLNTEAFF
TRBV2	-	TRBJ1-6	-	TGTGCCAGCAGTGAGTCCGAAACCTATAATTCACCCCTCCACTTT	CASSESETYNSPLHF
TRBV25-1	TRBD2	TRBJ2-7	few	TGTGCCAGCAGTACCCTAGGACTAGCGGGCTACTACGAGCAGTACTTC	CASSTLGLAGYYEQYF
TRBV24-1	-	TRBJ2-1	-	TGTGCCACCAACCCGGGGACTGGCTACAATGAGCAGTTCTTC	CATNPGTGYNEQFF
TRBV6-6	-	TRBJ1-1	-	TGTGCCAGCAGTTACGGGGGCGGATTCCCATACCCATTTGAAGCTTTCTTT	CASSYGGGFPYPFEAFF
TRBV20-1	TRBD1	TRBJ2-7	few	TGCAGTGCTAGAACAAGGGACAGGGGGTGGTACGAGCAGTACTTC	CSARTRDRGWYEQYF
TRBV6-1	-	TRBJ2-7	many	TGTGCCAGATATGGTAGCTCCGGACAATTCTACGAGCAGTACTTC	CARYGSSGQFYEQYF
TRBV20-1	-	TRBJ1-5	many	TGCAGTGCTAGAGGTCAGGGCAATCAGCCCCAGCATTTT	CSARGQGNQPQHF
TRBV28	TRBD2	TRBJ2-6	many	TGTGCCAGCAGTCCGGGACTAGCGGGAGTAAATGGGGCCAACGTCCTGACTTTC	CASSPGLAGVNGANVLTF
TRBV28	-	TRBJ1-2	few	TGTGCCAGCCTATCGGGAACAACTAATGGCTACACCTTC	CASLSGTTNGYTF
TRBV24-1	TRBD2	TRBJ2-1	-	TGTGCCACCAGTGTCAACTTAGCGGGAGTTAAGAATGAGCAGTTCTTC	CATSVNLAGVKNEQFF
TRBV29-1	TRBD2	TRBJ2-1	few	TGCAGCGTTGAACTAGCGGGAGGGAAGAGGTTTCACAATGAGCAGTTCTTC	CSVELAGGKRFHNEQFF
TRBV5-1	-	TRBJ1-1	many	TGCGCCAGCAGCACCACGGGACTCGAATTGAACACTGAAGCTTTCTTT	CASSTTGLELNTEAFF
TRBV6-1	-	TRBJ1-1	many	TGTGCCAGCAGTTACCTCATGAACACTGAAGCTTTCTTT	CASSYLMNTEAFF
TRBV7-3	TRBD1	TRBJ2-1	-	TGTGCCAGCAGCTTAGAGCGGACAGGTTACAATGAGCAGTTCTTC	CASSLERTGYNEQFF
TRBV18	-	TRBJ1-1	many	TGTGCCAGCTCACCTAGCCTTGCTATGAACACTGAAGCTTTCTTT	CASSPSLAMNTEAFF
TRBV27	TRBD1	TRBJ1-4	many	TGTGCCAGCAGGAGGGACAGGGCCAATGAAAAACTGTTTTTT	CASRRDRANEKLFF
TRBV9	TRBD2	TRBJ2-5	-	TGTGCCAGCAGCGTAGACGCAAGGAGCGGGAGGGCCGGGGAGACCCAGTACTTC	CASSVDARSGRAGETQYF
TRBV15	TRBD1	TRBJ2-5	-	TGTGCCACCAGCAGGGACAGGGACCAAGAGACCCAGTACTTC	CATSRDRDQETQYF
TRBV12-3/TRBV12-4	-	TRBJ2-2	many	TGTGCCAGCAGTCCAAAAACAGGACCCGGGGAGCTGTTTTTT	CASSPKTGPGELFF
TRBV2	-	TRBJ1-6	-	TGTGCCAGCAGTGGTGGGTTTAATTCACCCCTCCACTTT	CASSGGFNSPLHF
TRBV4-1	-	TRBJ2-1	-	TGCGCAACGGGCGGGCTTTACAATGAGCAGTTCTTC	CATGGLYNEQFF
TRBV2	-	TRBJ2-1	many	TGTGCCAGCAGTCAACAGACATATGAGCAGTTCTTC	CASSQQTYEQFF
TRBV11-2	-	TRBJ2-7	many	TGTGCCAGCAGCTTAGAGCAGGGCTACGAGCAGTACTTC	CASSLEQGYEQYF
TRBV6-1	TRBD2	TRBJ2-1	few	TGTGCCAGCAGTGAAACTAGCGGGAGGGTACAGCAGTTCTTC	CASSETSGRVQQFF
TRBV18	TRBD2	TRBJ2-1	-	TGTGCCAGCTCACCGCCGGGACTAGCGGAGAATGAGCAGTTCTTC	CASSPPGLAENEQFF
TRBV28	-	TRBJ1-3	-	TGTGCCAGCAGTTTAAGGGCCCCGAGTCCTGGAAGCACCATATATTTT	CASSLRAPSPGSTIYF
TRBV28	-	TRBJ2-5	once	TGTGCCAGCAGTCCAGGATATACTCTTATCGGCGAGACCCAGTACTTC	CASSPGYTLIGETQYF
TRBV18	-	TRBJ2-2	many	TGTGCCAGCTCACCTGACAGCATTTACGCGAACACCGGGGAGCTGTTTTTT	CASSPDSIYANTGELFF
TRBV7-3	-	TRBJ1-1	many	TGTGCCAGCAGCTTAAGCACGAACGCTGAAGCTTTCTTT	CASSLSTNAEAFF
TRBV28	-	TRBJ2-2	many	TGTGCCAGCAGTTTATATCTGGGGGCTGGGCGCGGGGAGCTGTTTTTT	CASSLYLGAGRGELFF
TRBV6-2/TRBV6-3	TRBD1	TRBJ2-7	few	TGTGCCAGCAGCACATACAGGGGAAACGAGCAGTACTTC	CASSTYRGNEQYF
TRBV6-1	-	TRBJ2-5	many	TGTGCCAGCAGTGAATTGTGGGGAAGAGCTAACCAAGAGACCCAGTACTTC	CASSELWGRANQETQYF
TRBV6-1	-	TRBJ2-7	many	TGTGCCAGCAGTGAAGGCCAGGTTGGGTACGAGCAGTACTTC	CASSEGQVGYEQYF
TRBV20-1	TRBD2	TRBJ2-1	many	TGCAGTGTCCGGGGCCTAGCGGGAGGCCCCTCCTACAATGAGCAGTTCTTC	CSVRGLAGGPSYNEQFF
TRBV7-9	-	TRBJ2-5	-	TGTGCCAGCAGCTTAATGGGGTCGGGGGAGACCCAGTACTTC	CASSLMGSGETQYF
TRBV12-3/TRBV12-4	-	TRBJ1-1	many	TGTGCCAGCAGACTCGGGACCCCCACTGAAGCTTTCTTT	CASRLGTPTEAFF
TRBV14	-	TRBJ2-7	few	TGTGCCAGCAGCCAAGATACGAGCTTCTCCTACGAGCAGTACTTC	CASSQDTSFSYEQYF
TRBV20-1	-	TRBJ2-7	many	TGCAGTGCACTCGTCGGCCTTTCCTCCTACGAGCAGTACTTC	CSALVGLSSYEQYF
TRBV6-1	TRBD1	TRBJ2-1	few	TGTGCCAGCAGTTCTTTACGGACAGGCAGCTCCTACAATGAGCAGTTCTTC	CASSSLRTGSSYNEQFF
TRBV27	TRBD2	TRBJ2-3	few	TGTGCCAGCAGTTTATCGACTAGCGGGAGCACAGATACGCAGTATTTT	CASSLSTSGSTDTQYF
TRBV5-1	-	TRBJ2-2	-	TGCGCCAGCAGCTTGGGACAGGCGGATGACGGGGAGCTGTTTTTT	CASSLGQADDGELFF